The 4 T cell receptor beta chains reported below all come from one sample, sequenced in a study of control samples from healthy donors and cancer patients. Method: immunoSEQ multiplex PCR; TCRdb's copy keeps in-frame clones and lacks some. The sample lists around 250,000 clones, approximately 80% seen once, with about 14% in the top ten. Sequencing was carried out using PBMCs. The receptors come from a woman aged 55-75 years with lung cancer.

CDR3 sequence reads: CASSPYSRVNTEAFF. In DNA, the CDR3 is TGTGCCAGCAGCCCCTATTCCCGTGTGAACACTGAAGCTTTCTTT. This chain uses TRBV7-2 with TRBJ1-1; D gene ambiguous. The CDR3 runs to 15 residues. Germline V gene lookup returns CDR1 SGHTA and CDR2 FQGNSA. V lost 5 bases to trimming and J lost 0 bases, with 13 bases between them.

This clone was observed a single time. The chain recombines TRBV4-1 with TRBJ2-5, with D hard to call. The V and J ends lost 2 bases and 4 bases respectively, with 8 bases between them. Germline assignment: CDR1 MGHRA and CDR2 YSYEKL. The CDR3 covers 13 residues. This CDR3 reads CASSQLFRETQYF. The CDR3 coding sequence is TGCGCCAGCAGCCAACTGTTTAGAGAGACCCAGTACTTC.

This chain connects TRBV4-1 to TRBJ2-7, with a tentative D call TRBD2 (6 bases). With 3 bases removed from V and 3 bases from J, the gap between germline ends came to 12 bases. The CDR3 runs to 14 residues. Germline V gene sequence: CDR1 MGHRA, CDR2 YSYEKL. The CDR3 region has the DNA TGCGCCAGCAGCCAGGAGGGGCTCGACTACGAGCAGTACTTC. This codes for CASSQEGLDYEQYF.

The rearrangement uses TRBV7-8 and TRBJ2-5; TRBD2 aligns across 7 bases. With V trimmed by 5 bases and J by 2 bases, 23 bases remained unmatched. In germline, CDR1 is SGHVS, CDR2 FQNEAQ. The CDR3 loop spans 20 amino acids. CDR3 DNA: TGTGCCAGCAGCCCCCGGCCAGCACGGTTGGGCGGGAGTCGTCAAGAGACCCAGTACTTC. Its translation is CASSPRPARLGGSRQETQYF.